This T cell receptor (beta chain) was recorded in a study of spatial heterogeneity in lung cancer (dated by TCRdb to between 2018 and 2020). For the wider study: Beta-chain transcripts were consistently detected in greater numbers than alpha-chain transcripts, which likely reflects a higher abundance of beta-chain transcripts. In non-small cell lung cancer, the study quantitatively compared TCR alpha and beta repertoires across several tumor regions, matched nontumor lung, and blood. TCR repertoire features were related to nonsynonymous mutation counts determined by whole-exome sequencing of tumor tissue. At surgery, some 220 tumor regions, 61 to 65 matched nontumor lung samples and 45 to 60 PBMC samples were TCR-sequenced for both alpha and beta chains. In tumor regions, TCR transcript counts showed a strong correlation with a T cell transcriptional module score derived from matched bulk RNA-seq. In the raw uncorrected reads, each unique combination of TCR and UMI appeared on average more than ten times. Overall study results and their limits: The count of ubiquitous expanded TCRs correlated with the count of ubiquitous nonsynonymous mutations, and the count of regional expanded TCRs correlated with the count of regional nonsynonymous mutations. Additional single-cell paired TCR alpha and beta sequencing was considered necessary to confirm, at a functional level, the hypothesis that regional TCRs recognize regional mutations. The tumor nonsynonymous mutation count correlated with the number of expanded intratumoral alpha and beta TCRs. Estimated TCR-seq coverage of tumor T cells was only about 7.2% for alpha chains and about 12% for beta chains.

With regard to this clonotype: This clone's antigen is unknown. Qualities for individual bases were not recorded, and no much larger clone is one base off.

The library was made by 5' RACE. The data were produced on a NextSeq 500. To allow correction of PCR and sequencing errors, the TCR library protocol tagged every TCR cDNA molecule with a unique molecular identifier. The study's own analysis went as follows. TCR identification, UMI-based error correction and CDR3 extraction were performed with Decombinator tools. Expanded TCRs were defined as those above a frequency of 2 per 1,000, corresponding to the top 1% of the tumor frequency distribution. Expanded tumor TCRs statistically deemed absent (corrected P<0.05) from at least one tumor region were classed as regional, and all other expanded tumor TCRs were classed as ubiquitous. Renyi diversity was computed with the R vegan package after each repertoire had been subsampled 100 times to 5,000 TCRs. CDR3 similarity networks were built from amino acid triplet string-kernel similarity, with CDR3s being connected when pairwise similarity was above 0.82. The public reads were run again by TCRdb, first through fastp at Q25 and then through MiXCR, and only productive beta chains were kept. Rows matching on CDR3 protein sequence are summarized as one entry with the most common DNA and genes. The V and J calls, along with clone size, are taken from TCRdb and not from the paper's own processing. Counted in this sample were thousands of distinct CDR3 sequences; roughly a sixth of them appeared once. In total, the top ten clones hold about 14% of the sample.

The CDR3 holds 15 amino acids from the cysteine to the phenylalanine. The read is trimmed to its CDR3 DNA, 45 bases read in frame from base 1. In the germline V gene (reference sequence), CDR1 corresponds to PRHDT and CDR2 to FYEKMQ. The junction carries 13 bases between V and J, which are trimmed by 5 bases and 0 bases respectively. What this sample's time point label stands for: sample taken at primary tumor resection. The donors were 70 or so patients from the lung TRACERx cohort who had early-stage, untreated non-small cell lung cancer. Whole RNA extracted from tumor and nontumor lung tissue, or from cryopreserved PBMC samples, was used for TCR sequencing without cell sorting. A patient was chosen for TCR sequencing only when enough RNA was available from at least two tumor regions. Tumor and adjacent nontumor lung specimens were reviewed by a lung pathologist before selection.

This material consisted of lung tumor tissue, taken at surgery. The chain couples TRBV13 to TRBJ1-2, with the D gene too uncertain to name. The TCR originated in a male donor with early-stage non-small cell lung cancer. The sequenced DNA is TGTGCCAGCAGCGCGAGCTATCAAGCTAACTATGGCTACACCTTC. Its protein reads: CASSASYQANYGYTF.